The sequence of this T cell receptor beta chain was determined in a study of T cells in Graves' hyperthyroidism and ophthalmopathy. Overall study: Peripheral blood samples were taken at initial diagnosis, prior to any treatment.

PBMCs were obtained from 10 ml fresh peripheral blood. TCR beta CDR3 region amplification was performed from RNA transcripts. HTBI primers were employed in a first-round RT-PCR of the TCR CDR3. One entry per CDR3 protein results from TCRdb running MiXCR on the multiplex PCR reads. The sample shows roughly 500,000 distinct CDR3 sequences, roughly 15% of them seen only once. With V trimmed by 10 bases and J by 2 bases, 8 bases remained unmatched. The CDR3 totals 14 residues. The germline CDR1 and CDR2 sequences are SGHTA and FQGNSA. This clonotype occurred many times. The sequence derives from a woman aged 25 to 39 with Graves' ophthalmopathy. Sequenced sample: blood. The chain links TRBV7-2 to TRBJ1-3; 7 bases are a match to TRBD1. The CDR3 coding sequence is TGTGCCACGTGGGACCAGGGGGCTGGAAACACCATATATTTT. Translation: CATWDQGAGNTIYF.